A single sample is the source of the 4 T cell receptor beta chains below, sequenced in a study of cytomegalovirus exposure and HLA in healthy donors. The PCR used 60 Vbeta and 13 Jbeta primers. Clones were sequenced by immunoSEQ multiplex PCR, and TCRdb holds only the in-frame ones, with some missing. There are approximately 100,000 clones in the sample; roughly 70% occur only once, and about 10% lies in the top ten. Sequencing was done on a sample of PBMCs. The receptor source for this set is a man aged 50 to 59 in good health and CMV-seronegative.

The chain couples TRBV2 to TRBJ2-1; 7 nucleotides align to TRBD2. V lost 5 bases and J lost 7; bases outside the gene matches: 11. The CDR3 has 15 amino acids. CDR1 SNHLY and CDR2 FYNNEI come from the germline V gene. The CDR3 DNA follows: TGTGCCAGCAGTTTTCTAGCGGAAGTCGTGAATGAGCAGTTCTTC. Translated: CASSFLAEVVNEQFF.

The chain has TRBV6-5 and TRBJ2-1, with 7 bases lining up with TRBD2. V dropped 5 bases and J dropped 3; count of bases not matched to a gene: 7. The CDR3 spans 15 residues. Looked up from germline, CDR1 is MNHEY and CDR2 is SVGAGI. The CDR3 region is CASSRTRGFYNEQFF. The CDR3 coding sequence is TGTGCCAGCAGTAGGACTAGAGGCTTCTACAATGAGCAGTTCTTC.

This clone has a handful of counts. This sequence joins TRBV19 and TRBJ2-5; D uncertain. V was clipped by 2 bases and J by 2 bases, with 6 bases between them. The CDR3 covers 13 residues. Looked up from germline, CDR1 is LNHDA and CDR2 is SQIVND (reference sequence). CDR3 residues: CASSIQIQETQYF. The CDR3 nucleotides are TGTGCCAGTAGTATACAGATACAAGAGACCCAGTACTTC.

This clone appeared a few times. CDR3 sequence reads: CASSQEGTRNEQFF. The DNA of the CDR3 is TGCGCCAGCAGCCAAGAAGGGACTAGAAATGAGCAGTTCTTC. V and J are TRBV4-1 and TRBJ2-1, with 8 bases lining up with TRBD2. Germline lookup yields CDR1 MGHRA and CDR2 YSYEKL. The CDR3 has 14 residues. V lost 0 bases to trimming and J lost 7 bases; unmatched junction nucleotides: 2.